These 7 T cell receptor beta chains came from one sample sequenced in a study of PD-1 blockade in classical Hodgkin lymphoma (dated by TCRdb to about 2020). This sample's time point label indicates: newly diagnosed, previously untreated cHL patient sample. Using a Miltenyi CD4+ T cell isolation kit, CD4+ T cells were purified from thawed PBMCs through magnetic negative selection. The library was generated by the immunoSEQ multiplex PCR assay. The source is immuneACCESS, and TCRdb retained only in-frame sequences with V and J called. Part of the clones is not carried over; for the studies checked, unresolved V genes explain less than half of this, and the remainder is unexplained. This sample is represented by some 30,000 clones; about 87% of them were singletons. The ten largest make up 1% to 1.5% of the sample. The source material was CD4+ T cells from blood. Every receptor here comes from a human donor with classical Hodgkin lymphoma.

J is TRBJ2-5 and V is TRBV2; the D gene is possibly TRBD1 (5 bases). The V gene's germline CDR1 is SNHLY and CDR2 FYNNEI. This CDR3 region has 12 residues. The V and J ends lost 4 bases and 7 bases respectively, with 10 bases between them. The CDR3 loop is CASSVGEGTQYF. In nucleotides, the CDR3 is TGTGCCAGCAGTGTAGGGGAAGGGACCCAGTACTTC. Drawing the rest from reference TRBV2 and TRBJ2-5, the complete variable domain is EPEVTQTPSHQVTQMGQEVILRCVPISNHLYFYWYRQILGQKVEFLVSFYNNEISEKSEIFDDQFSVERPDGSNFTLKIRSTKLEDSAMYFCASSVGEGTQYFGPGTRLLVL.

About this clone itself: The junction departs from germline at one end; a sequencing error may be responsible. V gene TRBV6-1 combines with J gene TRBJ1-2, with 7 bases aligning to TRBD1. This CDR3 is built from 13 residues. Germline CDR1 MNHNS, CDR2 SASEGT. The CDR3 DNA reads TGTGCCAGCAGTGAAGCTGGCAGGGGGGGCTCCACCTTC. Translation gives CASSEAGRGGSTF.

CDR3: CASSSLEHGQTNEKLFF. DNA for the CDR3: TGTGCCAGCAGCTCCCTCGAGCACGGACAGACTAATGAAAAACTGTTTTTT. The chain links TRBV7-2 to TRBJ1-4, with a possible D match to TRBD1 (6 bases). V was pared by 4 bases and J by 2 bases, with 17 bases between. The germline CDR1 and CDR2 sequences are SGHTA and FQGNSA. CDR3 length: 17 amino acids.

The genes are TRBV6-1 and TRBJ1-2; tentative D call: TRBD1 (6 bases). The germline V and J ends were trimmed by 6 bases and 4 bases, with 12 bases remaining between them. The CDR3 loop spans 13 amino acids. Germline assignment: CDR1 MNHNS and CDR2 SASEGT. The CDR3, as DNA: TGTGCCAGCAGGGGCTTAGGGGGCTATGGCTACACCTTC. Encoded protein: CASRGLGGYGYTF.

The chain links TRBV2 to TRBJ1-2; D might be TRBD1 (6 bases). V lost 2 bases to trimming and J lost 5 bases, with 12 bases between them. This CDR3 spans 14 amino acids. The germline CDR1 and CDR2 sequences are SNHLY and FYNNEI. The CDR3 nucleotides are TGTGCCAGCAGTGAAATACAGGGTGGTTATGGCTACACCTTC. Protein: CASSEIQGGYGYTF.

This clone was counted once. One end of the junction varies from germline; a read error may be responsible. The CDR3 DNA is TGTGCCAGCACCACCGGCGGTAACTTTGGCTACACCTTC. The encoded protein is CASTTGGNFGYTF. The J gene is TRBJ1-2, the V gene TRBV28; D is uncertain. Germline CDR1 and CDR2: MDHEN and SYDVKM. The CDR3 totals 13 residues.

This chain uses TRBV19 with TRBJ2-2; 10 positions agree with TRBD2. The CDR3 totals 15 residues. V lost 4 bases and J lost 8; bases outside the gene matches: 7. Germline V CDR1 and CDR2: LNHDA, SQIVND (reference sequence). The DNA for the CDR3 is TGTGCCAGTAGTACTAGCGGGAGCCCGGGGGGGGAGCTGTTTTTT. This encodes CASSTSGSPGGELFF.